This TCR beta chain is from a study of persistence of HIV-infected CD4 T cells. Germline V gene sequence: CDR1 SNHLY, CDR2 FYNNEI. The CDR3 runs 14 residues. V shed 6 bases and J shed 11 bases, with 22 bases lying between them. For this clone: The antigen remains unidentified.

This nonspecific control used anti-CD3/anti-CD28 bead stimulation of CD4+ T cells. CD4+ T cells upregulating both CD40 ligand and CD69 were sorted as responding cells. This was the immunoSEQ version 4 assay in survey mode. Here immunoSEQ multiplex PCR was the method, and the copy in TCRdb shows in-frame clones only, minus some. This sample yields tens of thousands of clones, of which 88% are seen a single time; approximately 0.45% belongs to the top ten. The material was CD4+ T cells sorted from PBMCs after 18-hour stimulation, obtained from a patient who received antiretroviral therapy. This chain joins TRBV2 and TRBJ1-1; a possible D gene is TRBD1 (6 bases). The clonotype comes from an adult woman with HIV who was CMV-seropositive. The CDR3 DNA sequence: TGTGCCAGCAGCCTCGACAGGTCCCAACTCCGGGCTTTCTTT. As protein: CASSLDRSQLRAFF.